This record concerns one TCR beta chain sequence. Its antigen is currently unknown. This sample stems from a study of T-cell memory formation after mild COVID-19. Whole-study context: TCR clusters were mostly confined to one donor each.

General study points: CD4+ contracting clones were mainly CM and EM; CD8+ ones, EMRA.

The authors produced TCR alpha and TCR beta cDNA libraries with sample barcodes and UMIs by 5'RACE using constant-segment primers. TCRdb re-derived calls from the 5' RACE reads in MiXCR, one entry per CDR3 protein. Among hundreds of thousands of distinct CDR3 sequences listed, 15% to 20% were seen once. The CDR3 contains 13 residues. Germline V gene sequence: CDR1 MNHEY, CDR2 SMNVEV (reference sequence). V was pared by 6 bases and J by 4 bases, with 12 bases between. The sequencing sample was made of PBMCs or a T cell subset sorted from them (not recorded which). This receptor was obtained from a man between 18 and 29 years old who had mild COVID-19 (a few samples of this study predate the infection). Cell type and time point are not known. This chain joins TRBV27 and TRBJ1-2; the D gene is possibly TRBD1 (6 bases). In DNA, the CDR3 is TGTGCCAGCAGCCGAGGGGGGAGCTATGGCTACACCTTC. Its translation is CASSRGGSYGYTF.